Each of the 31 T cell receptor beta chains below was sequenced from the same sample in a study of response to subunit inactivated influenza vaccine. MiXCR, applied by TCRdb to the RT-PCR reads, yields one record per CDR3 protein. The table records 650,000 to 800,000 distinct CDR3 sequences, 11% to 15% of them present only once. The sequencing here drew on PBMCs from blood, taken 14 days before vaccination. These receptors all stem from a man between 45 and 60 years old who received an inactivated influenza vaccine.

Here the CDR3 DNA reads TGTGCCAGCAGCTTCAGGCAGTCTCATGAGCAGTTCTTC. Its protein is CASSFRQSHEQFF. This chain joins TRBV7-3 and TRBJ2-1; D gene ambiguous. From germline, CDR1 is SGHTA and CDR2 FQGTGA. V dropped 3 bases and J dropped 8 bases, with 11 bases sitting between them. The CDR3 covers 13 residues.

The chain uses TRBV20-1 and TRBJ2-7, with TRBD2 matching 8 bases. Germline lookup yields CDR1 DFQATT and CDR2 SNEGSKA (reference sequence). V shed 8 bases, J shed 2 bases, and the junction held 8 bases outside the gene matches. This CDR3 spans 13 amino acids. DNA for the CDR3: TGCAGTTACCGGGGGGGGGTCACCTACGAGCAGTACTTC. Translation: CSYRGGVTYEQYF.

This clonotype has more than one count but fewer than ten. The chain's CDR3 is CASSSVNTGYNEQFF. In DNA form, the CDR3 reads TGCGCCAGCAGCTCCGTCAATACAGGGTACAATGAGCAGTTCTTC. The J gene is TRBJ2-1, the V gene TRBV5-1; tentatively, D is TRBD1 (6 bases). The V and J ends lost 3 bases and 4 bases respectively, with 14 bases between them. CDR1 SGHRS and CDR2 YFSETQ come from the germline V gene. CDR3 size: 15 residues.

This clonotype was seen more than once but under ten times. This rearrangement joins TRBV3-1 to TRBJ2-7; D is possibly TRBD1 (6 bases). The CDR3 covers 14 residues. Germline V gene lookup returns CDR1 LGHDT and CDR2 YNNKEL (reference sequence). Trimming removed 2 bases from V and 0 bases from J, with 8 bases in between. CDR3 region: CASSQRGSSYEQYF. The CDR3 coding sequence is TGTGCCAGCAGCCAAAGGGGGAGCTCCTACGAGCAGTACTTC.

The chain couples TRBV12-3 or TRBV12-4 to TRBJ1-2, with a possible D match to TRBD1 (5 bases). Trimming took off 6 bases at V and 1 base at J, with 12 bases between the two ends. The CDR3 runs to 14 residues. CDR3 in amino acids: CASSQRGLNYGYTF. CDR3 nucleotide sequence: TGTGCCAGCAGCCAGAGGGGACTTAACTATGGCTACACCTTC.

Only a few counts were recorded for this clonotype. V is TRBV29-1 and J is TRBJ2-7; D gene ambiguous. CDR1 and CDR2 (germline): SQVTM, ANQGSEA. V was clipped by 3 bases and J by 1 base, with 10 bases between them. The CDR3 spans 13 residues. The CDR3, as DNA: TGCAGCGTTGACATAGACGAATCCTACGAGCAGTACTTC. This translates into CSVDIDESYEQYF.

This clonotype was seen a few times. The genes are TRBV7-9 and TRBJ1-4, with a tentative D call TRBD1 (5 bases). Looked up from germline, CDR1 is SEHNR and CDR2 is FQNEAQ (reference sequence). The CDR3 extends over 15 amino acids. V was clipped by 5 bases and J by 0 bases, with 10 bases between them. The CDR3 here is CASSIQETTNEKLFF. The CDR3 nucleotides are TGTGCCAGCAGCATACAGGAAACAACTAATGAAAAACTGTTTTTT.

The chain employs TRBV5-1 and TRBJ2-1; weak D call: TRBD2 (6 bases). The CDR3 has 16 residues. Per germline, CDR1 SGHRS and CDR2 YFSETQ. V was pared by 5 bases and J by 4 bases, with 19 bases between. The CDR3, as DNA: TGCGCCAGCAGTCTCGGTAGCGGCCTTTTTTACAATGAGCAGTTCTTC. It specifies CASSLGSGLFYNEQFF. Variable domain in full (rest from reference TRBV5-1 and TRBJ2-1): KAGVTQTPRYLIKTRGQQVTLSCSPISGHRSVSWYQQTPGQGLQFLFEYFSETQRNKGNFPGRFSGRQFSNSRSEMNVSTLELGDSALYLCASSLGSGLFYNEQFFGPGTRLTVL.

This clonotype has more than one count but fewer than ten. The rearrangement joins TRBV20-1 to TRBJ2-5; 10 bases fit TRBD2. The CDR3 has 15 residues. Germline values: CDR1 DFQATT, CDR2 SNEGSKA (reference sequence). J gave up 1 base and V 6 bases, and 8 bases lay outside the gene matches. The CDR3 bases are TGCAGTGCCTTTCCTCGGACTAGCGGCCAAGAGACCCAGTACTTC. This encodes CSAFPRTSGQETQYF.

This clonotype was seen only a few times. This chain links TRBV4-3 with TRBJ2-5; perhaps TRBD2 as D (6 bases). The ends were cut back, 4 bases at V and 1 base at J, with 16 bases in the middle. Germline lookup yields CDR1 LGHNA and CDR2 YSLEER. There are 16 residues in the CDR3. CDR3 region: CASSPNPGAAQETQYF. CDR3 nucleotide sequence: TGCGCCAGCAGCCCAAACCCGGGAGCGGCCCAAGAGACCCAGTACTTC.

This clonotype was recorded a few times. The V and J genes are TRBV3-1 and TRBJ2-3; TRBD1 matches 7 bases. Germline values: CDR1 LGHDT, CDR2 YNNKEL (reference sequence). This CDR3 has 16 amino acids. V lost 5 bases to trimming and J lost 4 bases; unmatched junction nucleotides: 12. CDR3 amino acids: CASSVTGRRIPDTQYF. The CDR3 DNA reads as TGTGCCAGCAGCGTGACAGGGAGAAGAATTCCAGATACGCAGTATTTT.

This clonotype was seen a handful of times. V usage is TRBV20-1 and J usage is TRBJ1-6; unclear D gene. The V gene lost 1 base and the J gene lost 10 bases, with 17 bases spanning the gap. Germline CDR1 and CDR2: DFQATT and SNEGSKA (reference sequence). CDR3 length: 15 residues. CDR3: CSARVREALGSPLHF. The CDR3 bases are TGCAGTGCTAGAGTTCGGGAGGCCCTAGGCTCACCCCTCCACTTT.

V gene TRBV20-1 combines with J gene TRBJ2-1, with TRBD1 identical over 9 bases. Germline V gene lookup returns CDR1 DFQATT and CDR2 SNEGSKA (reference sequence). V was clipped by 5 bases and J by 12 bases; unmatched bases: 14. This CDR3 contains 14 residues. In DNA form, the CDR3 reads TGCAGTGCTGGTTTAACAGGGGGCCCTAGGGGGCAGTTCTTC. Amino acid sequence: CSAGLTGGPRGQFF.

This clonotype showed up just a few times. The chain carries TRBV3-1 and TRBJ2-1, with D uncertain. The length of the CDR3 is 16 residues. Germline V gene lookup returns CDR1 LGHDT and CDR2 YNNKEL (reference sequence). The V end was cut by 4 bases, the J end by 0 bases, with 13 bases between. CDR3 loop: CASSPTVGGSYNEQFF. The DNA of the CDR3 is TGTGCCAGCAGCCCTACCGTGGGCGGCTCCTACAATGAGCAGTTCTTC.

This chain joins TRBV11-1 and TRBJ2-1; D gene ambiguous. Deletions cut 2 bases from V and 0 bases from J, with 20 bases between. This CDR3 has 19 residues. Germline V lookup: CDR1 SGHAT, CDR2 FQDESV (reference sequence). The CDR3 DNA sequence: TGTGCCAGCAGCTTACTAGGCCTAGTGAGAGAAAGCTCCTACAATGAGCAGTTCTTC. This codes for CASSLLGLVRESSYNEQFF.

This clonotype was counted only a few times. The rearrangement joins TRBV20-1 to TRBJ1-2, with D maybe TRBD1 (6 bases). Germline V gene data show CDR1 as DFQATT and CDR2 as SNEGSKA (reference sequence). The ends were cut back, 3 bases at V and 3 bases at J, with 14 bases in the middle. CDR3 length equals 14 residues. The CDR3: CSARGDRQYYGYTF. For the CDR3, the DNA is TGCAGTGCTAGGGGAGACAGGCAATACTATGGCTACACCTTC.

This clonotype was picked up many times. The chain has TRBV7-3 and TRBJ2-3, with D tentatively TRBD2 (6 bases). CDR1 is SGHTA, CDR2 FQGTGA, per germline. V was cut by 2 bases and J by 2 bases, with 17 bases left in between. CDR3 length equals 17 residues. The chain's CDR3 is CASSLLPPSGPTDTQYF. The CDR3 coding sequence is TGTGCCAGCAGCTTACTCCCCCCGAGCGGGCCCACAGATACGCAGTATTTT. The full variable domain, its missing parts supplied by reference TRBV7-3 and TRBJ2-3, is GAGVSQTPSNKVTEKGKYVELRCDPISGHTALYWYRQSLGQGPEFLIYFQGTGAADDSGLPNDRFFAVRPEGSVSTLKIQRTERGDSAVYLCASSLLPPSGPTDTQYFGPGTRLTVL.

The chain uses TRBV18 and TRBJ2-7; 10 bases are shared with TRBD1. The CDR3 extends over 15 amino acids. Germline trimming cut 4 bases from V and 3 bases from J; bases unmatched to any gene: 6. The germline V gene has CDR1 KGHSH and CDR2 LQKENI. Here the CDR3 reads CASSLFRDRGYEQYF. CDR3 in DNA: TGTGCCAGCTCACTATTCCGGGACAGGGGCTACGAGCAGTACTTC.

CDR3 protein: CASYGRSTDTQYF. The CDR3 coding sequence is TGTGCCAGTTACGGTAGAAGCACAGATACGCAGTATTTT. The genes are TRBV2 and TRBJ2-3; D remains ambiguous. This CDR3 is 13 amino acids long. The V end lost 9 bases, the J end lost 0 bases, and 10 bases lay between the germline ends. Germline V gene data show CDR1 as SNHLY and CDR2 as FYNNEI.

A few counts support this clonotype. The rearrangement joins TRBV7-2 to TRBJ2-1; D is ambiguous. Per germline, CDR1 SGHTA and CDR2 FQGNSA. The V gene lost 7 bases and the J gene lost 3 bases, with 16 bases spanning the gap. The CDR3 has 15 residues. The CDR3 DNA reads TGTGCCAGCACTTCTGGATCGGCTTACTACAATGAGCAGTTCTTC. It encodes CASTSGSAYYNEQFF. The whole variable domain, remainder taken from reference TRBV7-2 and TRBJ2-1, is GAGVSQSPSNKVTEKGKDVELRCDPISGHTALYWYRQSLGQGLEFLIYFQGNSAPDKSGLPSDRFSAERTGGSVSTLTIQRTQQEDSAVYLCASTSGSAYYNEQFFGPGTRLTVL.

The rearrangement links TRBV10-3 to TRBJ2-5; 8 bases line up with TRBD1. Germline assignment: CDR1 ENHRY and CDR2 SYGVKD. V lost 8 bases and J lost 5; bases outside the gene matches: 7. The CDR3 loop spans 13 amino acids. CDR3 region: CAIGTDRAETQYF. The CDR3 DNA follows: TGTGCCATCGGGACGGACAGGGCGGAGACCCAGTACTTC.

This clonotype occurred a few times. The rearrangement links TRBV7-2 to TRBJ2-2, with a possible D match to TRBD2 (7 bases). Germline V CDR1 and CDR2: SGHTA, FQGNSA. CDR3 length: 16 amino acids. V was clipped by 1 base and J by 5 bases, with 14 bases between them. The CDR3 sequence: CASSLVMAGATGELFF. DNA for the CDR3: TGTGCCAGCAGCTTAGTCATGGCGGGGGCAACCGGGGAGCTGTTTTTT.

CDR3 residues: CSVFFQQKDTQYF. Written as DNA, the CDR3 is TGCAGCGTCTTCTTTCAGCAAAAAGATACGCAGTATTTT. V is TRBV29-1 and J is TRBJ2-3; D uncertain. The V and J ends lost 6 bases and 5 bases respectively, with 15 bases between them. The CDR3 length is 13 residues. The germline CDR1 and CDR2 sequences are SQVTM and ANQGSEA.

This clonotype occurred a few times. The J gene is TRBJ2-7, the V gene TRBV12-3 or TRBV12-4; D might be TRBD2 (6 bases). The CDR3 length is 14 residues. Trimming removed 6 bases from V and 6 bases from J, with 18 bases in between. Here the CDR3 reads CASRPHAGNGEQYF. The CDR3 nucleotides read TGTGCCAGCAGACCCCACGCGGGAAACGGCGAGCAGTACTTC.

This clonotype turned up a few times. The V and J genes are TRBV20-1 and TRBJ2-3; 7 positions agree with TRBD1. From germline, CDR1 is DFQATT and CDR2 SNEGSKA (reference sequence). J was trimmed by 8 bases and V by 5 bases; bases with no gene match: 13. CDR3 size: 14 residues. The CDR3 spells CSAFTGATGVTQYF. The DNA for the CDR3 is TGCAGTGCTTTTACAGGGGCCACCGGGGTTACGCAGTATTTT.

CDR3: CASRTTDGYSNQPQHF. CDR3 nucleotide sequence: TGTGCCAGTAGAACGACCGACGGTTATAGCAATCAGCCCCAGCATTTT. V and J are TRBV19 and TRBJ1-5; D gene unclear. Germline V gene sequence: CDR1 LNHDA, CDR2 SQIVND (reference sequence). The CDR3 consists of 16 residues. V was trimmed by 6 bases and J by 0 bases, leaving 15 bases between them.

CDR3 DNA: TGTGCCATCAGTGAGGTGGGGACCTCACCCCTCCACTTT. Translated, it gives CAISEVGTSPLHF. The rearrangement joins TRBV10-3 to TRBJ1-6, with a tentative D call TRBD1 (5 bases). From germline, CDR1 is ENHRY and CDR2 SYGVKD. The CDR3 length is 13 residues. Between the trimmed V and J ends, which lost 2 bases and 10 bases, there was a span of 9 bases.

Notes on this clonotype: Being one base from a much bigger clone, this may be a read error. The chain combines TRBV28 with TRBJ1-2, with TRBD1 matching over 12 bases. This CDR3 has 13 residues. Germline CDR1 is MDHEN and CDR2 is SYDVKM. CDR3 region: CTSSFTGQGARTF. CDR3 DNA: TGTACCAGCAGTTTTACGGGACAGGGGGCGCGTACCTTC.

The chain has TRBV27 and TRBJ2-3, with 9 bases fitting TRBD2. Germline V gene lookup returns CDR1 MNHEY and CDR2 SMNVEV (reference sequence). The CDR3 has 15 amino acids. The trim removed 2 bases at V and 4 bases at J, leaving 4 bases unmatched. Written as DNA, the CDR3 is TGTGCCAGCAGTTTAGCGGGGGGGCGGCCAGATACGCAGTATTTT. This encodes CASSLAGGRPDTQYF.

The genes are TRBV5-4 and TRBJ2-6; a weak D match, TRBD1 (6 bases). The germline V and J ends were trimmed by 4 bases and 2 bases, with 16 bases remaining between them. Germline V gene lookup returns CDR1 SGHNT and CDR2 YYREEE (reference sequence). The CDR3 has 17 residues. CDR3 loop: CASSLRGTRAGANVLTF. In DNA, the CDR3 is TGTGCCAGCAGCCTGAGGGGGACCAGAGCTGGGGCCAACGTCCTGACTTTC.

The chain is built from TRBV6-2 or TRBV6-3 and TRBJ2-3; D may correspond to TRBD1 or TRBD2 (6 bases each). This CDR3 has 14 residues. Germline values: CDR1 MNHEY, CDR2 SVGEGT. Deletions cut 7 bases from V and 5 bases from J, with 16 bases between. In nucleotides, the CDR3 is TGTGCCAGCACGGGGGCCGATTGGGGAGATACGCAGTATTTT. This gives the protein CASTGADWGDTQYF.